A single sample is the source of the 15 T cell receptor beta chains below, sequenced in a study of cytotoxic CD8 clonotypes in ibrutinib-treated CLL. The assay was immunoSEQ multiplex PCR, and TCRdb's table has in-frame clones only and misses some. The table includes over 200,000 clones, roughly 79% detected once. Sequencing was performed on PBMCs, taken after 12 months of ibrutinib treatment. These receptors were collected from a human donor with chronic lymphocytic leukemia.

V is TRBV5-1 and J is TRBJ1-5; D perhaps matches TRBD1 (5 bases). V was cut by 2 bases and J by 4 bases, with 7 bases left in between. The CDR3 length is 13 residues. The V gene's germline CDR1 is SGHRS and CDR2 YFSETQ. CDR3: CASSFGGNQPQHF. The CDR3 DNA follows: TGCGCCAGCAGCTTCGGGGGAAATCAGCCCCAGCATTTT.

V gene TRBV15 combines with J gene TRBJ2-3; 12 nucleotides agree with TRBD2. The CDR3 covers 18 residues. The V gene's germline CDR1 is LNHNV and CDR2 YYDKDF (reference sequence). The V gene end was trimmed by 0 bases and the J gene end by 4 bases; junction bases not matched to a gene: 8. CDR3 nucleotides: TGTGCCACCAGCAGAGATCCCGCGACTAGCGGGGGTGCAGATACGCAGTATTTT. Encoded protein: CATSRDPATSGGADTQYF. Together with reference TRBV15 and TRBJ2-3, the CDR3 gives the full variable domain: DAMVIQNPRYQVTQFGKPVTLSCSQTLNHNVMYWYQQKSSQAPKLLFHYYDKDFNNEADTPDNFQSRRPNTSFCFLDIRSPGLGDTAMYLCATSRDPATSGGADTQYFGPGTRLTVL.

The J gene is TRBJ2-3, the V gene TRBV7-8; tentatively, D is TRBD2 (6 bases). The V end was cut by 1 base, the J end by 0 bases, with 11 bases between. The CDR3 loop spans 16 amino acids. Germline values: CDR1 SGHVS, CDR2 FQNEAQ. The CDR3 reads CASSLGGGTSTDTQYF. DNA for the CDR3: TGTGCCAGCAGCTTAGGGGGTGGGACTAGCACAGATACGCAGTATTTT.

The chain joins TRBV10-1 to TRBJ2-3; 12 bases agree with TRBD1. This CDR3 region has 14 residues. V was pared by 6 bases and J by 7 bases, with 5 bases of the junction left unmatched. CDR1 is WNHNN and CDR2 is SYGVQD in the germline V gene (reference sequence). CDR3 amino acids: CASREGQGANTQYF. CDR3 nucleotide sequence: TGCGCCAGCAGAGAGGGACAGGGGGCGAATACGCAGTATTTT.

This sequence joins TRBV5-4 and TRBJ2-5; maybe TRBD1 (6 bases). From germline, CDR1 is SGHNT and CDR2 YYREEE (reference sequence). The germline V and J ends were trimmed by 0 bases and 5 bases, with 23 bases remaining between them. This CDR3 spans 18 amino acids. The CDR3 region has the DNA TGTGCCAGCAGCTTGGGGGACATAATCCTACCGGCATGGGAGACCCAGTACTTC. Its translation is CASSLGDIILPAWETQYF.

CDR3 region: CASSQVNGNQPQHF. Written as DNA, the CDR3 is TGCGCCAGCAGCCAAGTAAATGGCAATCAGCCCCAGCATTTT. V is TRBV4-1 and J is TRBJ1-5; D unclear. The CDR3 is 14 amino acids. The V gene lost 1 base and the J gene lost 2 bases, with 6 bases spanning the gap. Germline V gene data show CDR1 as MGHRA and CDR2 as YSYEKL.

Only a few counts were recorded for this clone. The chain couples TRBV5-6 to TRBJ1-2; unclear D gene. V dropped 4 bases and J dropped 6 bases, with 10 bases sitting between them. Germline V gives CDR1 SGHDT, CDR2 YYEEEE. This CDR3 is built from 12 residues. The CDR3 DNA reads TGTGCCAGCAGCACCCGGGCCCATGGCTACACCTTC. As protein: CASSTRAHGYTF. Full variable domain (rest looked up from reference TRBV5-6 and TRBJ1-2): DAGVTQSPTHLIKTRGQQVTLRCSPKSGHDTVSWYQQALGQGPQFIFQYYEEEERQRGNFPDRFSGHQFPNYSSELNVNALLLGDSALYLCASSTRAHGYTFGSGTRLTVV.

A word on this clone: The germline gene is not matched at one end of the junction; a read error may be the cause. The rearrangement links TRBV6-1 to TRBJ2-5; 11 bases line up with TRBD2. CDR1 and CDR2 (germline): MNHNS, SASEGT. The CDR3 totals 18 residues. CDR3 amino acids: CAISGFDSGGAAGETQYF. The CDR3 DNA sequence: TGTGCCATCAGTGGATTTGATAGCGGGGGGGCGGCGGGAGAGACCCAGTACTTC.

The chain combines TRBV29-1 with TRBJ2-7, with 7 nucleotides matching TRBD1. The germline V gene encodes CDR1 SQVTM and CDR2 ANQGSEA. Unmatched junction bases numbered 10, after V lost 6 bases and J lost 5 bases. The length of the CDR3 is 13 residues. The CDR3 nucleotides read TGCAGCGTCCAAGCAAGGGGGCGTAACGAGCAGTACTTC. It is translated as CSVQARGRNEQYF.

CDR3 loop: CASIGQMNTGELFF. DNA for the CDR3: TGTGCCAGCATCGGGCAGATGAACACCGGGGAGCTGTTTTTT. The chain has TRBV2 and TRBJ2-2; D gene ambiguous. CDR1 is SNHLY and CDR2 is FYNNEI in the germline V gene. This CDR3 is 14 amino acids long. V was shortened by 7 bases and J by 1 base, with 10 bases between the two germline ends.

This clone appeared a single time. This chain connects TRBV5-1 to TRBJ2-7, with D perhaps TRBD1 (6 bases). Trimming left V 0 bases short and J 7 bases short, with 17 bases between. From germline, CDR1 is SGHRS and CDR2 YFSETQ. CDR3 length: 15 amino acids. The DNA for the CDR3 is TGCGCCAGCAGCTTGGAGGGACACCCGTCGCTGGAGCAGTACTTC. Translated: CASSLEGHPSLEQYF.

This clone was counted a few times. The V and J genes are TRBV2 and TRBJ1-6; 9 bases map to TRBD1. V was clipped by 10 bases and J by 7 bases; unmatched bases: 5. Germline lookup yields CDR1 SNHLY and CDR2 FYNNEI. The CDR3 runs to 13 residues. CDR3 residues: CAKGQGPNSPLHF. The CDR3 bases are TGTGCCAAAGGACAGGGGCCCAATTCACCCCTCCACTTT. Complete variable domain (other parts from reference TRBV2 and TRBJ1-6): EPEVTQTPSHQVTQMGQEVILRCVPISNHLYFYWYRQILGQKVEFLVSFYNNEISEKSEIFDDQFSVERPDGSNFTLKIRSTKLEDSAMYFCAKGQGPNSPLHFGNGTRLTVT.

The CDR3 sequence is CATSREASGRARETQYF. In nucleotides, the CDR3 is TGTGCCACCAGCAGAGAGGCTAGCGGGAGGGCGAGAGAGACCCAGTACTTC. The gene calls are TRBV15 and TRBJ2-5, with 12 bases lining up with TRBD2. The length of the CDR3 is 17 residues. Germline values: CDR1 LNHNV, CDR2 YYDKDF (reference sequence). J lost 4 bases, V lost 0 bases, and 6 bases had no gene match.

The chain combines TRBV27 with TRBJ1-2, with 7 bases aligning to TRBD1. This CDR3 has 15 amino acids. The V segment lost 10 bases and the J segment 4 bases; nucleotides outside the gene matches: 15. The germline CDR1 and CDR2 sequences are MNHEY and SMNVEV (reference sequence). CDR3 DNA: TGTGCCACCACGCCGACCCGGGACAGAGGCTATGGCTACACCTTC. This sequence encodes CATTPTRDRGYGYTF.

J is TRBJ1-2 and V is TRBV15; D possibly corresponds to TRBD1 (5 bases). The CDR3 contains 13 residues. The V gene's germline CDR1 is LNHNV and CDR2 YYDKDF (reference sequence). Deletions cut 4 bases from V and 10 bases from J, with 16 bases between. The DNA of the CDR3 is TGTGCCACCAGCAAACGTCCCGACAGTTTCTACACCTTC. Residues: CATSKRPDSFYTF.